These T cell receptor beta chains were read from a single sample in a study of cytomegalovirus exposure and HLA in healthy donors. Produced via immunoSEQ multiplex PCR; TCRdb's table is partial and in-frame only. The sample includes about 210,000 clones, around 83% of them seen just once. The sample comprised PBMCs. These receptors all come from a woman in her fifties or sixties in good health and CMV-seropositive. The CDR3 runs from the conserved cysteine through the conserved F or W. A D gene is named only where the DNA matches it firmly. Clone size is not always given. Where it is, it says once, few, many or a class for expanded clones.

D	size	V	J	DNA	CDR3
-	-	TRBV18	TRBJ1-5	TGTGCCAGCTCAAAGGGAGGAAATCAGCCCCAGCATTTT	CASSKGGNQPQHF
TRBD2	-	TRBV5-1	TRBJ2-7	TGCGCCAGCAGCTTGGAGGGGCTAGCGGGGTTCGAGCAGTACTTC	CASSLEGLAGFEQYF
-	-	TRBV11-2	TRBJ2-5	TGTGCCAGCAGCTTAGCCGCACTAGGTTGGGAGACCCAGTACTTC	CASSLAALGWETQYF
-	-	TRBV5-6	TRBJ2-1	TGTGCCAGCAGCTTGTATCCAGGGGGGAACTACAATGAGCAGTTCTTC	CASSLYPGGNYNEQFF
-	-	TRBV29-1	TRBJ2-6	TGCAGCGTTGGGGGGGTTGGGGCCAACGTCCTGACTTTC	CSVGGVGANVLTF
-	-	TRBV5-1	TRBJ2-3	TGCGCCAGCAGCTTGGAGGCAGGGTTATCAGATACGCAGTATTTT	CASSLEAGLSDTQYF
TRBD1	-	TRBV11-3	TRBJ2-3	TGTGCCAGCAGCATGGGACAGTCTAGCACAGATACGCAGTATTTT	CASSMGQSSTDTQYF
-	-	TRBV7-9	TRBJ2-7	TGTGCCAGCACCTCAACCCAGGGGACGCAGCCCTACGAGCAGTACTTC	CASTSTQGTQPYEQYF
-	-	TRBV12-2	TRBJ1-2	TGTGCAAGTCGCTTGAAACAGGGATCCTATGGCTACACCTTC	CASRLKQGSYGYTF
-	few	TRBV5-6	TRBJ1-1	TGTGCCAGCAGCTTGTTGGGTGGCGGCCCTGAATCTTTCTTT	CASSLLGGGPESFF
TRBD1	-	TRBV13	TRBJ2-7	TGTGCCAGCAGCTCTAGACAGGGGGCGAGTGAGCAGTACTTC	CASSSRQGASEQYF
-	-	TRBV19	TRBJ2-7	TGTGCCAGTAGTATGTCGTCAGGGACCTACGAGCAGTACTTC	CASSMSSGTYEQYF
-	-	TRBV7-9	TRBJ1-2	TGTGCCAGCAGCTCACTCCAGGCCCTGGGGCAAAACTATGGCTACACCTTC	CASSSLQALGQNYGYTF
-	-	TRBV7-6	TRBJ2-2	TGTGCCAGCAGCCTGCAGACCGCTCGCGGGACCGGGGAGCTGTTTTTT	CASSLQTARGTGELFF
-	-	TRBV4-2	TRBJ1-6	TGTGCCAGCAGCCAAGGGCAGGGGAACAATTCACCCCTCCACTTT	CASSQGQGNNSPLHF
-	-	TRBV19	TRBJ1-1	TGTGCCACCCAGGGGTTAACGGAAGCTTTCTTT	CATQGLTEAFF
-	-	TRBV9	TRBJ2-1	TGTGCCAGCAGTTACCGGGACTGGGACAATGAGCAGTTCTTC	CASSYRDWDNEQFF
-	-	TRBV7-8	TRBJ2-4	TGTGCCAGCAGCTTATTGACTCCCGGGGCCAAAAACATTCAGTACTTC	CASSLLTPGAKNIQYF
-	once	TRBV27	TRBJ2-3	TGTGCCAGCAGTTTCTTAGACCGACTCACAGATACGCAGTATTTT	CASSFLDRLTDTQYF
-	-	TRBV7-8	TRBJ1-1	TGTGCCAGCAGCTTATCTATGGGACAGAACACTGAAGCTTTCTTT	CASSLSMGQNTEAFF
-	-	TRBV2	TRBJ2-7	TGTGCCAGCAGCGTTACAGGGTATAGTTCCTACGAGCAGTACTTC	CASSVTGYSSYEQYF
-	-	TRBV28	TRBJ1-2	TGTGCCAGCAGTCCACTCCAGGCAGGGGAGAACTATGGCTACACCTTC	CASSPLQAGENYGYTF
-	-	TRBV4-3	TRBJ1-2	TGCGCCAGCAGCCACCTCCTGAGGAGGGCGAACTATGGCTACACCTTC	CASSHLLRRANYGYTF
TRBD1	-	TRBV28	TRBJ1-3	TGTGCCAGCACCCGACAGGGGCGGATTAGCTCTGGAAACACCATATATTTT	CASTRQGRISSGNTIYF
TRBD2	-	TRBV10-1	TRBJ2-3	TGCGCCAGCAGTGAGATGGCTAGCGGGGGGGGTGTGCGGACAGATACGCAGTATTTT	CASSEMASGGGVRTDTQYF
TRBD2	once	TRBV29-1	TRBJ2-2	TGCAGCGTGGATAGCGGGGGGCCATACGGGGAGCTGTTTTTT	CSVDSGGPYGELFF
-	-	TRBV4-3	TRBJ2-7	TGCGCCAGCAGCCAAGAAGTTTATGTCGGGGGTGGGTACGAGCAGTACTTC	CASSQEVYVGGGYEQYF
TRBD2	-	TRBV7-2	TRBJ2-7	TGTGCCAGCAGCTTAGCAGCGGGGGGGCTTTACGAGCAGTACTTC	CASSLAAGGLYEQYF
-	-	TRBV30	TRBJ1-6	TGTGCCTGGAGTCCCAGGGAAAATTCACCCCTCCACTTT	CAWSPRENSPLHF